The next 28 T cell receptor beta chains were all read from a single sample in a study of beta chain features in type 1 diabetes. General study results and limits: Shortening that was moderate but significant affected the TCRB CDR3s of Type 1 diabetes patients in all four CD4+ subsets.

Sequenced material consisted of expressed TCRB transcripts (all of the isolated RNA was reverse transcribed). Measured with immunoSEQ multiplex PCR; TCRdb has only the in-frame clones, and not every one. Of roughly 28,000 clones in the sample, 56% were seen once. Their antigens remain unidentified. Sequenced input: Tregs from blood. These receptors came from a woman aged 18-29 years with type 1 diabetes.

The CDR3 DNA reads TGCGCCAGCAGCCAGGGACAGGGGGCGCAGTATTTT. This translates into CASSQGQGAQYF. This rearrangement joins TRBV4-3 to TRBJ2-3, with 11 bases fitting TRBD1. The germline V gene encodes CDR1 LGHNA and CDR2 YSLEER. The CDR3 consists of 12 residues. The V segment lost 3 bases and the J segment 10 bases; nucleotides outside the gene matches: 0.

The V and J genes are TRBV28 and TRBJ2-7; 12 bases map to TRBD2. Trimming cost V 5 bases and J 4 bases; bases outside gene matches: 6. This CDR3 has 15 amino acids. CDR1 is MDHEN and CDR2 is SYDVKM in the germline V gene. The CDR3 protein is CASSTLTSGRYEQYF. As DNA, the CDR3 is TGTGCCAGCAGTACATTGACTAGCGGGAGATACGAGCAGTACTTC.

As DNA, the CDR3 is TGTGCCAGCAGTTTAGCAGGGGAGGGAGGCTATGGCTACACCTTC. Protein sequence: CASSLAGEGGYGYTF. This chain joins TRBV28 and TRBJ1-2; tentatively, D is TRBD1 (6 bases). With 2 bases removed from V and 4 bases from J, the gap between germline ends came to 14 bases. The CDR3 has 15 amino acids. Germline assignment: CDR1 MDHEN and CDR2 SYDVKM.

A few counts support this clone. The V call is TRBV5-4, the J call TRBJ1-1, with D possibly being TRBD1 (5 bases). The germline V gene has CDR1 SGHNT and CDR2 YYREEE (reference sequence). The CDR3 loop spans 15 amino acids. V was pared by 2 bases and J by 5 bases, with 16 bases between. The CDR3 protein is CASSFRAGKGTEAFF. Here the CDR3 DNA reads TGTGCCAGCAGCTTCCGGGCAGGGAAGGGGACTGAAGCTTTCTTT.

The gene calls are TRBV7-9 and TRBJ2-1; TRBD2 is a possible D gene (5 bases). This CDR3 has 15 amino acids. Germline-derived CDR1 and CDR2 are SEHNR and FQNEAQ (reference sequence). Trimming cost V 5 bases and J 4 bases, with 15 bases left between them. The CDR3 DNA reads TGTGCCAGCAGCCTCAGCGGACCCACTTACAATGAGCAGTTCTTC. This sequence encodes CASSLSGPTYNEQFF.

The gene calls are TRBV30 and TRBJ1-6, with TRBD1 matching 9 bases. This CDR3 has 16 residues. The V segment lost 3 bases and the J segment 8 bases; nucleotides outside the gene matches: 11. CDR1 is GTSNPN, CDR2 SVGIG, per germline (reference sequence). The CDR3 nucleotides are TGTGCCTGGAGATTTGGGACAGGGCTTTTTGATTCACCCCTCCACTTT. Amino acids: CAWRFGTGLFDSPLHF. The full variable domain, its missing parts supplied by reference TRBV30 and TRBJ1-6, is SQTIHQWPATLVQPVGSPLSLECTVEGTSNPNLYWYRQAAGRGLQLLFYSVGIGQISSEVPQNLSASRPQDRQFILSSKKLLLSDSGFYLCAWRFGTGLFDSPLHFGNGTRLTVT.

This chain connects TRBV6-1 to TRBJ1-5, with 7 bases matching TRBD1. The CDR3 spans 15 residues. J was trimmed by 4 bases and V by 4 bases; bases with no gene match: 7. From germline, CDR1 is MNHNS and CDR2 SASEGT. CDR3 amino acids: CASSGGGTANQPQHF. CDR3 bases: TGTGCCAGCAGTGGGGGCGGGACAGCGAATCAGCCCCAGCATTTT.

V is TRBV10-1 and J is TRBJ2-3; 8 bases line up with TRBD2. The ends lost 8 bases at V and 6 bases at J; junction bases unmatched: 10. The CDR3 is 14 residues long. Germline V gene data show CDR1 as WNHNN and CDR2 as SYGVQD (reference sequence). The CDR3 reads CASQDGRASDTQYF. The CDR3 DNA sequence: TGCGCCAGCCAGGACGGGAGGGCCTCGGATACGCAGTATTTT.

V usage is TRBV28 and J usage is TRBJ2-4; 9 bases match TRBD1. With 4 bases clipped from V and 6 bases from J, the junction kept 4 bases outside the gene matches. The CDR3 totals 14 residues. CDR1 MDHEN and CDR2 SYDVKM come from the germline V gene. The CDR3 is CASSSPGQGNIQYF. CDR3 coding DNA: TGTGCCAGCAGTTCACCGGGACAGGGAAACATTCAGTACTTC.

The rearrangement links TRBV6-6 to TRBJ2-3; no firm D call. Germline CDR1 is MNHNY and CDR2 is SVGAGI (reference sequence). V lost 8 bases and J 0 bases, leaving 6 bases between the germline ends. The CDR3 is 12 residues long. For the CDR3, the DNA is TGTGCCAGCGGAGCCAGCACAGATACGCAGTATTTT. This translates into CASGASTDTQYF.

This clone was counted between two and nine times. The chain combines TRBV30 with TRBJ2-5; D possibly corresponds to TRBD2 (6 bases). V was cut by 4 bases and J by 5 bases, with 14 bases left in between. CDR3 size: 13 residues. In germline, CDR1 is GTSNPN, CDR2 SVGIG (reference sequence). The CDR3 protein is CAWTPAGEETQYF. The CDR3 DNA follows: TGTGCCTGGACTCCAGCGGGTGAGGAGACCCAGTACTTC.

This sequence joins TRBV14 and TRBJ1-5; TRBD1 is a possible D gene (5 bases). From germline, CDR1 is SGHDN and CDR2 FVKESK. V was pared by 5 bases and J by 4 bases, with 9 bases between. The CDR3 consists of 13 residues. CDR3 sequence (DNA): TGTGCCAGCAGCTCCTCAGGGAATCAGCCCCAGCATTTT. Protein product: CASSSSGNQPQHF.

The rearrangement joins TRBV6-1 to TRBJ2-7, with D possibly TRBD1 on 7 matching bases. Trimming left V 6 bases short and J 3 bases short, with 15 bases between. Germline assignment: CDR1 MNHNS and CDR2 SASEGT. The CDR3 totals 14 residues. This chain's CDR3 is CASSATGEVYEQYF. DNA for the CDR3: TGTGCCAGCAGCGCTACAGGGGAGGTCTACGAGCAGTACTTC.

The chain recombines TRBV27 with TRBJ1-2, with no clear D. The CDR3 consists of 17 residues. Trimming took 6 bases from V and 3 from J, leaving 23 bases between them. Germline V lookup: CDR1 MNHEY, CDR2 SMNVEV (reference sequence). CDR3 DNA: TGTGCCAGCAGACCACTTGGGCCACGGGGTCCCGACTATGGCTACACCTTC. Amino acids: CASRPLGPRGPDYGYTF.

This clone was found once. V gene TRBV19 combines with J gene TRBJ1-4; 9 bases are shared with TRBD1. The germline gives CDR1 LNHDA, CDR2 SQIVND (reference sequence). V lost 7 bases and J lost 8; bases outside the gene matches: 5. CDR3 size: 13 residues. The CDR3 reads CASTRTGVEKLFF. CDR3 nucleotide sequence: TGTGCCAGTACGCGGACAGGGGTGGAAAAACTGTTTTTT.

This clone appeared a few times. This chain uses TRBV11-3 with TRBJ2-1; D is uncertain. This CDR3 contains 15 residues. Germline values: CDR1 SGHNT, CDR2 YENEEA. The V gene lost 1 base and the J gene lost 7 bases, with 14 bases spanning the gap. The CDR3 spells CASSLAHINTNEQFF. CDR3 DNA: TGTGCCAGCAGCTTAGCCCACATAAACACGAATGAGCAGTTCTTC. Variable domain in full (rest from reference TRBV11-3 and TRBJ2-1): EAGVVQSPRYKIIEKKQPVAFWCNPISGHNTLYWYLQNLGQGPELLIRYENEEAVDDSQLPKDRFSAERLKGVDSTLKIQPAELGDSAVYLCASSLAHINTNEQFFGPGTRLTVL.

The V gene is TRBV27, the J gene TRBJ2-7; perhaps TRBD1 as D (5 bases). V lost 0 bases and J lost 0, with 12 bases in between. Looked up from germline, CDR1 is MNHEY and CDR2 is SMNVEV (reference sequence). The CDR3 totals 16 residues. This CDR3 reads CASSLSRARSSYEQYF. The DNA for the CDR3 is TGTGCCAGCAGTTTATCCAGGGCCCGGAGCTCCTACGAGCAGTACTTC.

As to this clone: One junction end does not reproduce the germline sequence, and a read error may be involved. The chain recombines TRBV7-2 with TRBJ2-1, with TRBD2 matching 9 bases. The CDR3 length is 13 residues. The germline gives CDR1 SGHTA, CDR2 FQGNSA. The CDR3 nucleotides are TGTGCCAGCAGGTTAGCGGGAGTTGGGGAGCAGTTCTTC. Protein: CASRLAGVGEQFF.

V is TRBV7-2 and J is TRBJ1-2; D possibly corresponds to TRBD1 (6 bases). Germline V gene data show CDR1 as SGHTA and CDR2 as FQGNSA. Trimming took 3 bases from V and 7 from J, leaving 12 bases between them. The CDR3 contains 13 residues. CDR3 nucleotides: TGTGCCAGCAGCTTGGGGCAGGGGACTGGCTACACCTTC. Translation gives CASSLGQGTGYTF.

The rearrangement links TRBV11-1 to TRBJ2-1; D is unresolved. CDR1 and CDR2 from the germline V gene are SGHAT and FQDESV (reference sequence). V was cut by 5 bases and J by 2 bases, with 10 bases left in between. The CDR3 spans 14 residues. The CDR3 bases are TGTGCCAGCAGCCCCCGTCGCGCCTACAATGAGCAGTTCTTC. Amino acid sequence: CASSPRRAYNEQFF.

The V and J genes are TRBV28 and TRBJ2-1; TRBD1 agrees at 9 bases. The CDR3 runs 12 residues. Germline lookup yields CDR1 MDHEN and CDR2 SYDVKM. Trimming removed 4 bases from V and 10 bases from J; junction bases left unmatched: 2. This CDR3 is CASSSGQGEQFF. CDR3 nucleotides: TGTGCCAGCAGTTCCGGACAGGGGGAGCAGTTCTTC.

This chain links TRBV4-2 with TRBJ2-5, with 10 bases lining up with TRBD2. The end of the DNA aligns better with TRBJ2-7, so the J call may be wrong. The germline V gene encodes CDR1 LGHNA and CDR2 YNFKEQ. The length of the CDR3 is 16 residues. The chain's CDR3 is CASSRELAGRSYEQYF. DNA for the CDR3: TGTGCCAGCAGCCGGGAACTAGCGGGAAGGTCCTACGAGCAGTACTTC.

This clone occurred a few times. The V call is TRBV7-2, the J call TRBJ1-3; D is undetermined. There are 15 residues in the CDR3. Germline-derived CDR1 and CDR2 are SGHTA and FQGNSA. Trimming cost V 5 bases and J 8 bases, with 19 bases left between them. The CDR3 protein is CASSPPLKGVHTIYF. The CDR3 coding sequence is TGTGCCAGCAGCCCCCCCTTAAAGGGAGTTCACACCATATATTTT. Filled out from reference TRBV7-2 and TRBJ1-3, the complete variable domain reads GAGVSQSPSNKVTEKGKDVELRCDPISGHTALYWYRQSLGQGLEFLIYFQGNSAPDKSGLPSDRFSAERTGGSVSTLTIQRTQQEDSAVYLCASSPPLKGVHTIYFGEGSWLTVV.

By its share, this clone is medium-sized (0.01 to 0.1%). This rearrangement joins TRBV18 to TRBJ2-2; 7 positions agree with TRBD2. CDR3 length: 17 amino acids. V dropped 4 bases and J dropped 2; count of bases not matched to a gene: 10. Looked up from germline, CDR1 is KGHSH and CDR2 is LQKENI. The CDR3 DNA sequence: TGTGCCAGCTCACGGCCTTCGGGACTATTTAACACCGGGGAGCTGTTTTTT. Encoded protein: CASSRPSGLFNTGELFF.

This rearrangement joins TRBV9 to TRBJ2-1; 9 bases line up with TRBD2. CDR1 and CDR2 from the germline V gene are SGDLS and YYNGEE. Trimming at V came to 4 bases and at J to 1 base, leaving 15 bases not matched to a gene. The CDR3 totals 19 residues. CDR3: CASSPRAGGPLPSYNEQFF. The CDR3 DNA follows: TGTGCCAGCAGCCCCCGGGCGGGAGGGCCCCTACCGTCCTACAATGAGCAGTTCTTC.

V usage is TRBV11-2 and J usage is TRBJ2-5; TRBD2 matches at 9 bases. J was trimmed by 5 bases and V by 4 bases; bases with no gene match: 8. The germline V gene has CDR1 SGHAT and CDR2 FQNNGV. The CDR3 consists of 15 residues. CDR3 residues: CASSWGAGGGETQYF. Written as DNA, the CDR3 is TGTGCCAGCAGCTGGGGAGCGGGAGGAGGGGAGACCCAGTACTTC.

V usage is TRBV7-9 and J usage is TRBJ2-3; 8 nucleotides align to TRBD2. Germline loops: CDR1 SEHNR, CDR2 FQNEAQ (reference sequence). V lost 1 base to trimming and J lost 3 bases; unmatched junction nucleotides: 3. This CDR3 comprises 15 residues. The CDR3 DNA sequence: TGTGCCAGCAGCTTAGACGGGACTAGGACAGATACGCAGTATTTT. Translated, it gives CASSLDGTRTDTQYF.

This clone was detected a few times. V is TRBV18 and J is TRBJ2-1; 13 bases are shared with TRBD2. CDR1 is KGHSH and CDR2 is LQKENI in the germline V gene. This CDR3 region has 18 residues. J lost 2 bases, V lost 1 base, and 5 bases had no gene match. This chain's CDR3 is CASSPRTSGRLAYNEQFF. CDR3 bases: TGTGCCAGCTCACCACGGACTAGCGGGAGATTGGCCTACAATGAGCAGTTCTTC. Filled out from reference TRBV18 and TRBJ2-1, the complete variable domain reads NAGVMQNPRHLVRRRGQEARLRCSPMKGHSHVYWYRQLPEEGLKFMVYLQKENIIDESGMPKERFSAEFPKEGPSILRIQQVVRGDSAAYFCASSPRTSGRLAYNEQFFGPGTRLTVL.